One sample yielded the 26 T cell receptor beta chains listed below, sequenced in a study of identical twins. TCRdb re-analysed the 5' RACE reads in MiXCR, keeping a single row per CDR3 protein. The data show some 20,000 distinct CDR3 sequences, 69% seen once. Sequencing input: memory (CD45RO+) T cells sorted from blood. The origin of the receptors is a woman between 18 and 29 years old in good health. This table probably holds off-target reads from a library built for another chain.

The gene calls are TRBV6-5 and TRBJ2-1; TRBD2 matches at 8 bases. Germline trimming cut 7 bases from V and 6 bases from J; bases unmatched to any gene: 8. The CDR3 runs 14 residues. From germline, CDR1 is MNHEY and CDR2 SVGAGI. The CDR3 DNA reads TGTGCCAGCACCCCCCCCGGGACTAGCAATGAGCAGTTCTTC. This encodes CASTPPGTSNEQFF.

The V call is TRBV5-4, the J call TRBJ2-1; 7 bases align to TRBD1. Trimming at V came to 2 bases and at J to 0 bases, leaving 20 bases not matched to a gene. The CDR3 totals 21 residues. CDR1 and CDR2 (germline): SGHNT, YYREEE (reference sequence). Here the CDR3 reads CASSFSTTGRRWMSSYNEQFF. In nucleotides, the CDR3 is TGTGCCAGCAGCTTTAGCACGACAGGGCGACGATGGATGAGCTCCTACAATGAGCAGTTCTTC.

The chain has TRBV19 and TRBJ2-7, with a possible D match to TRBD2 (6 bases). Trimming cost V 3 bases and J 0 bases, with 9 bases left between them. The germline CDR1 and CDR2 sequences are LNHDA and SQIVND (reference sequence). CDR3 length: 14 amino acids. This CDR3 reads CASSMRGHSYEQYF. CDR3 DNA: TGTGCCAGTAGTATGCGGGGCCACTCCTACGAGCAGTACTTC.

The V call is TRBV6-2 or TRBV6-3, the J call TRBJ2-7, with D uncertain. Trimming pared 4 bases from V and 6 bases from J, leaving 16 bases between. The CDR3 extends over 14 amino acids. Germline CDR1 reads MNHEY; CDR2 reads SVGEGT. The CDR3 region has the DNA TGTGCCAGCAGTTGGAGACTCTGGTCCGTCGAGCAGTACTTC. Translated, it gives CASSWRLWSVEQYF.

This clonotype was seen only a few times. V gene TRBV12-3 or TRBV12-4 combines with J gene TRBJ2-5; no firm D call. The CDR3 sequence is 11 residues long. Trimming removed 5 bases from V and 4 bases from J, with 5 bases in between. The CDR3 bases are TGTGCCAGCAGTATCGGAGAGACCCAGTACTTC. Translated, it gives CASSIGETQYF.

The V gene is TRBV28, the J gene TRBJ2-7; no clear D gene. V was trimmed by 3 bases and J by 6 bases, leaving 12 bases between them. The CDR3 has 13 residues. In germline, CDR1 is MDHEN, CDR2 SYDVKM. The CDR3 sequence is CASSFSMRVEQYF. For the CDR3, the DNA is TGTGCCAGCAGTTTCAGCATGCGAGTCGAGCAGTACTTC.

This sequence joins TRBV20-1 and TRBJ2-3; D not certain. Germline V gene sequence: CDR1 DFQATT, CDR2 SNEGSKA (reference sequence). CDR3 length: 12 amino acids. With 1 base removed from V and 6 bases from J, the gap between germline ends came to 8 bases. CDR3 loop: CSARGVADTQYF. The CDR3 nucleotides read TGCAGTGCTAGAGGGGTTGCGGATACGCAGTATTTT.

The chain is built from TRBV6-4 and TRBJ1-1; 7 bases are a match to TRBD1. The CDR3 totals 14 residues. The V segment lost 6 bases and the J segment 4 bases; nucleotides outside the gene matches: 8. Per germline, CDR1 MRHNA and CDR2 SNTAGT. CDR3: CASRAHGDSTEAFF. DNA of the CDR3: TGTGCCAGCAGAGCCCACGGGGACAGCACTGAAGCTTTCTTT.

This clonotype was counted a single time. The gene calls are TRBV11-3 and TRBJ2-1, with TRBD2 identical over 9 bases. Germline trimming cut 5 bases from V and 12 bases from J; bases unmatched to any gene: 17. In germline, CDR1 is SGHNT, CDR2 YENEEA. The CDR3 runs 16 residues. The CDR3 sequence is CASSVSYAGGPGRQFF. CDR3 in DNA: TGTGCCAGCAGCGTATCTTACGCGGGAGGGCCTGGGAGGCAGTTCTTC.

The chain uses TRBV5-5 and TRBJ2-2; tentative D call: TRBD2 (6 bases). The ends were cut back, 4 bases at V and 1 base at J, with 14 bases in the middle. The CDR3 spans 16 residues. CDR1 and CDR2 (germline): SGHKS, YYEKEE (reference sequence). Here the CDR3 reads CASSQGAGRNTGELFF. The CDR3 DNA sequence: TGTGCCAGCAGCCAAGGTGCCGGGAGGAACACCGGGGAGCTGTTTTTT.

This clonotype has more than one count but fewer than ten. V is TRBV2 and J is TRBJ2-7; 8 positions agree with TRBD1. CDR1 and CDR2 from the germline V gene are SNHLY and FYNNEI. There are 13 residues in the CDR3. V lost 10 bases to trimming and J lost 3 bases; unmatched junction nucleotides: 8. The CDR3 nucleotides are TGTGCCACCAGCAACGACAGGGGCTACGAGCAGTACTTC. This codes for CATSNDRGYEQYF.

This rearrangement joins TRBV7-9 to TRBJ2-7; D possibly corresponds to TRBD1 (6 bases). The CDR3 length is 12 residues. V was clipped by 3 bases and J by 3 bases, with 6 bases between them. Germline V lookup: CDR1 SEHNR, CDR2 FQNEAQ (reference sequence). CDR3 loop: CASSLTGYEQYF. As DNA, the CDR3 is TGTGCCAGCAGCTTGACAGGCTACGAGCAGTACTTC.

The chain is built from TRBV29-1 and TRBJ2-7; 9 bases are a match to TRBD1. V trimming: 6 bases; J trimming: 5 bases; junction bases outside the gene matches: 2. The CDR3 sequence is 11 residues long. The germline V gene has CDR1 SQVTM and CDR2 ANQGSEA. As DNA, the CDR3 is TGCAGCGTGGACAGGGGCCACGAGCAGTACTTC. This gives the protein CSVDRGHEQYF.

This chain connects TRBV7-8 to TRBJ2-1; D is uncertain. There are 15 residues in the CDR3. Looked up from germline, CDR1 is SGHVS and CDR2 is FQNEAQ. The germline V and J ends were trimmed by 5 bases and 1 base, with 12 bases remaining between them. The CDR3 reads CASSETEISYNEQFF. CDR3 bases: TGTGCCAGCAGCGAAACCGAGATTTCCTACAATGAGCAGTTCTTC.

The V and J genes are TRBV2 and TRBJ2-6, with 10 nucleotides matching TRBD1. CDR3 length: 18 amino acids. The germline V gene encodes CDR1 SNHLY and CDR2 FYNNEI. V was pared by 6 bases and J by 0 bases, with 8 bases of the junction left unmatched. The CDR3 loop reads CASRAGTGVRSGANVLTF. The CDR3 nucleotides read TGTGCCAGCAGAGCGGGGACAGGGGTCCGCTCTGGGGCCAACGTCCTGACTTTC.

This rearrangement joins TRBV18 to TRBJ2-1; TRBD2 agrees at 7 bases. Unmatched junction bases numbered 5, after V lost 3 bases and J lost 9 bases. The CDR3 is made up of 13 amino acids. Germline CDR1 KGHSH, CDR2 LQKENI. CDR3 sequence reads: CASSPGGQGEQFF. The CDR3 coding sequence is TGTGCCAGCTCACCGGGAGGGCAGGGTGAGCAGTTCTTC.

This clonotype occurred a few times. The chain couples TRBV20-1 to TRBJ1-5; perhaps TRBD1 as D (6 bases). Germline V lookup: CDR1 DFQATT, CDR2 SNEGSKA (reference sequence). The CDR3 totals 15 residues. The V and J ends lost 0 bases and 7 bases respectively, with 16 bases between them. The CDR3 nucleotides read TGCAGTGCTAGAGACACACAGGGTTTACGGCAGCCCCAGCATTTT. Protein product: CSARDTQGLRQPQHF.

V and J are TRBV25-1 and TRBJ2-7; 7 positions agree with TRBD1. CDR1 and CDR2 from the germline V gene are MGHDK and SYGVNS. CDR3 size: 15 residues. The V segment lost 6 bases and the J segment 6 bases; nucleotides outside the gene matches: 14. The CDR3 is CASSLQGVGRREQYF. The CDR3 nucleotides are TGTGCCAGCAGCCTTCAGGGGGTCGGACGACGCGAGCAGTACTTC.

The rearrangement uses TRBV30 and TRBJ2-1; D not certain. The CDR3 length is 12 residues. Germline loops: CDR1 GTSNPN, CDR2 SVGIG (reference sequence). Trimming removed 1 base at V and 4 bases at J, with 5 bases between. The CDR3 spells CAWSGGYNEQFF. The CDR3 DNA reads as TGTGCCTGGAGTGGTGGTTACAATGAGCAGTTCTTC.

The genes are TRBV18 and TRBJ2-2; D is possibly TRBD1 or TRBD2 (5 bases each). Germline V lookup: CDR1 KGHSH, CDR2 LQKENI. The CDR3 loop spans 14 amino acids. Between the trimmed V and J ends, which lost 5 bases and 2 bases, there was a span of 9 bases. CDR3 loop: CASSLGPNTGELFF. The CDR3 region has the DNA TGTGCCAGCTCATTGGGACCTAACACCGGGGAGCTGTTTTTT.

The rearrangement uses TRBV7-8 and TRBJ2-5; the D is unclear. V lost 5 bases to trimming and J lost 4 bases, with 5 bases between them. Germline CDR1 is SGHVS and CDR2 is FQNEAQ. CDR3 length: 11 amino acids. The DNA for the CDR3 is TGTGCCAGCAGCGACACAGAGACCCAGTACTTC. Its protein is CASSDTETQYF. Supplemented by reference TRBV7-8 and TRBJ2-5, the full variable domain reads GAGVSQSPRYKVAKRGQDVALRCDPISGHVSLFWYQQALGQGPEFLTYFQNEAQLDKSGLPSDRFFAERPEGSVSTLKIQRTQQEDSAVYLCASSDTETQYFGPGTRLLVL.

A few counts support this clonotype. This chain joins TRBV29-1 and TRBJ2-7; D may be TRBD1 (6 bases). This CDR3 has 11 amino acids. The ends were cut back, 5 bases at V and 4 bases at J, with 9 bases in the middle. Germline lookup yields CDR1 SQVTM and CDR2 ANQGSEA. In DNA form, the CDR3 reads TGCAGCGTTCGTGGACAGTACGAGCAGTACTTC. This translates into CSVRGQYEQYF.

The chain combines TRBV6-5 with TRBJ2-7, with D possibly matching TRBD2 (6 bases). Per germline, CDR1 MNHEY and CDR2 SVGAGI. CDR3 size: 14 residues. Trimming left V 5 bases short and J 5 bases short, with 16 bases between. CDR3 region: CASSGRDLHHEQYF. CDR3 coding DNA: TGTGCCAGCAGTGGTAGGGACTTACACCACGAGCAGTACTTC.

V is TRBV2 and J is TRBJ2-1, with 12 bases fitting TRBD2. Trimming cost V 6 bases and J 4 bases; bases outside gene matches: 4. The CDR3 length is 15 residues. Germline V gene sequence: CDR1 SNHLY, CDR2 FYNNEI. CDR3 in DNA: TGTGCCAGCAGCCTGACTAGCGGGAGATACAATGAGCAGTTCTTC. It codes for CASSLTSGRYNEQFF.

The chain employs TRBV11-2 and TRBJ2-7, with D tentatively TRBD1 (5 bases). Germline V lookup: CDR1 SGHAT, CDR2 FQNNGV. The CDR3 has 14 amino acids. Trimming pared 5 bases from V and 4 bases from J, leaving 15 bases between. DNA of the CDR3: TGTGCCAGCAGCCCATGGACAAAAGGGTACGAGCAGTACTTC. Protein: CASSPWTKGYEQYF.

This clonotype was seen a handful of times. The chain links TRBV12-3 or TRBV12-4 to TRBJ2-7; D tentatively fits TRBD1 or TRBD2 (5 bases each). This CDR3 comprises 11 residues. The V end lost 3 bases, the J end lost 7 bases, and 7 bases lay between the germline ends. The CDR3 DNA reads as TGTGCCAGCAGTTTTGGGGGTGAGCAGTACTTC. It codes for CASSFGGEQYF.